The present TCR beta chain was sequenced within a study of T cells in Graves' hyperthyroidism and ophthalmopathy. Patients having uncontrolled infection, another autoimmune disease, pregnancy or lactation were not included. What was amplified from RNA transcripts were TCR beta CDR3 regions. In the first-round RT-PCR of the TCR CDR3, the HTBI primer set was used. MiXCR, run by TCRdb on the multiplex PCR reads, gives a single entry per CDR3 protein. The sample yields roughly 800,000 distinct CDR3 sequences, 35% to 45% seen once. The CDR3 has 13 amino acids. Per germline, CDR1 LNHDA and CDR2 SQIVND (reference sequence). Trimming left V 9 bases short and J 8 bases short, with 19 bases between.

The sample taken for sequencing was blood. The TCR was taken from a man aged 18 to 35 with Graves' hyperthyroidism. The genes are TRBV19 and TRBJ1-2; unclear D gene. CDR3 DNA sequence: TGTGCCAGCGCCTCCTCCGGGTTCAGCGGCTACACCTTC. Translation gives CASASSGFSGYTF.